These 3 T cell receptor beta chains originate from one sample sequenced in a study of glioma-infiltrating T cells. Using RNA template, CDR3s of TCR alpha and beta were amplified with iRepertoire arm-PCR. TCRdb re-called the multiplex PCR reads through MiXCR, storing one row per CDR3 protein. The table shows roughly 120,000 distinct CDR3 sequences, with about 23% occurring only once. The source material was glioma tissue, nonneoplastic brain tissue, or PBMCs (not recorded which). Receptors were obtained from a human donor with low-grade glioma or glioblastoma, undergoing nonglioma brain surgery, or in good health (not recorded which).

This clonotype has more than one count but fewer than ten. V gene TRBV11-2 combines with J gene TRBJ2-3; possibly TRBD1 for D (6 bases). The CDR3 is 16 amino acids. Germline CDR1 is SGHAT and CDR2 is FQNNGV. The V end was cut by 5 bases, the J end by 5 bases, with 20 bases between. CDR3 DNA: TGTGCCAGCAGCCCACAGGGACGCCGACGGGGAGATACGCAGTATTTT. It yields the protein CASSPQGRRRGDTQYF.

A single count supports this clonotype. A much larger clone sits a single nucleotide away, making a read error possible. The chain has TRBV12-3 or TRBV12-4 and TRBJ1-5, with D hard to call. The CDR3 extends over 13 amino acids. CDR3 sequence: CASSWATVQPHHF. In nucleotides, the CDR3 is TGTGCCAGCAGTTGGGCCACGGTTCAGCCCCATCATTTT.

On this clonotype itself: This CDR3 fails to terminate in the conserved phenylalanine or tryptophan, so it likely reflects a read error. V is TRBV12-3 or TRBV12-4 and J is TRBJ2-5; 7 bases are a match to TRBD2. This CDR3 is built from 14 residues. Unmatched junction bases numbered 10, after V lost 7 bases and J lost 5 bases. DNA for the CDR3: TGTGCCAGCACTTTGGGGGGGAGTGCGGAGACCCAGTACTCC. This gives the protein CASTLGGSAETQYS.